Described below is a single T cell receptor beta chain sequence and its context. The CDR3 is made up of 17 amino acids. V dropped 4 bases and J dropped 5; count of bases not matched to a gene: 11. Germline V gene lookup returns CDR1 MGHRA and CDR2 YSYEKL. This entry belongs to a study of blood T cell repertoires in COVID-19. The repertoire was sequenced with immunoSEQ multiplex PCR; TCRdb's copy has only in-frame clones and lacks some. The sample comprises about 280,000 clones, approximately 88% of which are singletons, and roughly 9% rests with the top ten. The clonotype originates from a man younger than 35 with active or convalescent COVID-19. The V and J genes are TRBV4-1 and TRBJ2-3; TRBD2 aligns across 11 bases. The sequenced sample consisted of peripheral blood. The CDR3 protein is CASSPRAVAGGQDTQYF. The CDR3 coding sequence is TGCGCCAGCAGCCCCCGAGCCGTAGCGGGGGGGCAAGATACGCAGTATTTT.